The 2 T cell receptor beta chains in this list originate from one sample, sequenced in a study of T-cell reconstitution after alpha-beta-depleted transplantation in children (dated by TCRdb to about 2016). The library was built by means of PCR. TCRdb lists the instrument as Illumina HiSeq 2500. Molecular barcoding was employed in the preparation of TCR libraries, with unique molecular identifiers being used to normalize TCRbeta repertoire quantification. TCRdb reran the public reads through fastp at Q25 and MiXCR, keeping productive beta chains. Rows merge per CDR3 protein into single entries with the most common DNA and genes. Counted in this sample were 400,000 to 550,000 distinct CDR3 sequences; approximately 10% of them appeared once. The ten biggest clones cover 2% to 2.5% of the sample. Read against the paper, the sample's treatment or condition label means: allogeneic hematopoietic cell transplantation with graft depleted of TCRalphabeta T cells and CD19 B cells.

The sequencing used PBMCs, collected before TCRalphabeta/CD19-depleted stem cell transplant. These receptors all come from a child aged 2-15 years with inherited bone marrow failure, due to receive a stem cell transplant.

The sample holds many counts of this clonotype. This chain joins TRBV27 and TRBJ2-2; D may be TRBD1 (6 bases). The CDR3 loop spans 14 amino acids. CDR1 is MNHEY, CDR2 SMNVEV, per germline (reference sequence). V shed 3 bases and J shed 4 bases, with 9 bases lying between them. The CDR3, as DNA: TGTGCCAGCAGTTTTTTAGGGGGCACCGGGGAGCTGTTTTTT. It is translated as CASSFLGGTGELFF.

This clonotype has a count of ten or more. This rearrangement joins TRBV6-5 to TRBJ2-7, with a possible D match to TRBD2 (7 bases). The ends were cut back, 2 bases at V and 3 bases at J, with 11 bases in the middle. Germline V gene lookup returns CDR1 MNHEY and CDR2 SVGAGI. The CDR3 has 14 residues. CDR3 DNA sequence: TGTGCCAGCAGTTACAGCGGGACAAACTACGAGCAGTACTTC. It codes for CASSYSGTNYEQYF.